A selection of T cell receptor beta chains follows, all from one sample in a study of blood T cell repertoires in COVID-19. Assay used: immunoSEQ multiplex PCR; TCRdb lists only in-frame clones, some missing. The sample lists roughly 80,000 clones, about 86% seen once, with 4.8% in the top ten. The sequenced material came from peripheral blood. The receptors were sampled from a woman aged 80 or older with acute or convalescent COVID-19. Each CDR3 is given with its conserved first and last residue. The order of the fields is D gene, V gene, clone size, J gene, CDR3 DNA, CDR3 protein. D genes are given only for firm matches. Some rows mark clone size as missing; the rest say once, few, many or name a class of expanded clone.

d_call: -
v_call: TRBV7-2
clone_size: few
j_call: TRBJ2-1
cdr3_nt: TGTGCCAGCAGCCAGGGGACGGAGCAGTTCTTC
cdr3_aa: CASSQGTEQFF

d_call: -
v_call: TRBV30
clone_size: -
j_call: TRBJ1-4
cdr3_nt: TGTGCCTGGAGTGTGACAGATCGGGATGAAAAACTGTTTTTT
cdr3_aa: CAWSVTDRDEKLFF

d_call: TRBD2
v_call: TRBV5-1
clone_size: -
j_call: TRBJ2-5
cdr3_nt: TGCGCCAGCAGTTTAACTAGCGGGGAAGAGACCCAGTACTTC
cdr3_aa: CASSLTSGEETQYF

d_call: -
v_call: TRBV28
clone_size: -
j_call: TRBJ2-7
cdr3_nt: TGTGCCAGCAGTACCTCTAGCATCCACGAGCAGTACTTC
cdr3_aa: CASSTSSIHEQYF

d_call: TRBD2
v_call: TRBV10-3
clone_size: -
j_call: TRBJ2-1
cdr3_nt: TGTGCCATCAGTGAGGGCGGGAGAGGGGATGAGCAGTTCTTC
cdr3_aa: CAISEGGRGDEQFF

d_call: -
v_call: TRBV25-1
clone_size: -
j_call: TRBJ2-2
cdr3_nt: TGTGCCAGCAGCCTGACAAGCACCGGGGAGCTGTTTTTT
cdr3_aa: CASSLTSTGELFF

d_call: TRBD2
v_call: TRBV3-1/TRBV3-2
clone_size: -
j_call: TRBJ2-4
cdr3_nt: TGTGCCAGCAGCACCCGGACTAGCGGGAGTCTCATTCAGTACTTC
cdr3_aa: CASSTRTSGSLIQYF

d_call: -
v_call: TRBV13
clone_size: once
j_call: TRBJ1-2
cdr3_nt: TGTGCCTCGAGCCTCGAGGGGGGGTCCTATGGCTACACCTTC
cdr3_aa: CASSLEGGSYGYTF

d_call: TRBD1
v_call: TRBV12-5
clone_size: -
j_call: TRBJ1-5
cdr3_nt: TGTGCTAGTGGCCCGACCGACAGGGCCAATCAGCCCCAGCATTTT
cdr3_aa: CASGPTDRANQPQHF

d_call: -
v_call: TRBV6-5
clone_size: -
j_call: TRBJ1-5
cdr3_nt: TGTGCCAGCAGGTCCCGAGTGTCCCAGCATTTT
cdr3_aa: CASRSRVSQHF

d_call: -
v_call: TRBV5-1
clone_size: few
j_call: TRBJ2-7
cdr3_nt: TGCGCCTCCCGGGTCGGGACAAGTTATGACGGGCAGTACTTC
cdr3_aa: CASRVGTSYDGQYF

d_call: TRBD2
v_call: TRBV19
clone_size: -
j_call: TRBJ2-2
cdr3_nt: TGTGCCAGTAGTGGAAACGGGAGGGCCTGGGCCGGGGAGCTGTTTTTT
cdr3_aa: CASSGNGRAWAGELFF

d_call: TRBD2
v_call: TRBV7-2
clone_size: -
j_call: TRBJ2-3
cdr3_nt: TGTGCCAGCAGCCCGGGTGGAGCGGGGGCAAGGGATACGCAGTATTTT
cdr3_aa: CASSPGGAGARDTQYF

d_call: TRBD1
v_call: TRBV7-8
clone_size: once
j_call: TRBJ1-5
cdr3_nt: TGTGCCAGCAGCTTACGCCTTGGACAGGGTGATAGCAATCAGCCCCAGCATTTT
cdr3_aa: CASSLRLGQGDSNQPQHF

d_call: -
v_call: TRBV3-1/TRBV3-2
clone_size: few
j_call: TRBJ1-1
cdr3_nt: TGTGCCAGCAGCCAACCCCACAGGTCTACTGAAGCTTTCTTT
cdr3_aa: CASSQPHRSTEAFF

d_call: TRBD1
v_call: TRBV3-1/TRBV3-2
clone_size: -
j_call: TRBJ2-7
cdr3_nt: TGTGCCAGCAGCCTCACGTACAGGGGCCACGAGCAGTACTTC
cdr3_aa: CASSLTYRGHEQYF

d_call: TRBD1
v_call: TRBV5-4
clone_size: -
j_call: TRBJ1-1
cdr3_nt: TGTGCCAGCAGCTGGGACAGGGGTTACACTGAAGCTTTCTTT
cdr3_aa: CASSWDRGYTEAFF

d_call: TRBD2
v_call: TRBV5-4
clone_size: -
j_call: TRBJ2-5
cdr3_nt: TGTGCCAGCAGCTGGCGGACTAGCGGGGGGGAGACCCAGTACTTC
cdr3_aa: CASSWRTSGGETQYF

d_call: -
v_call: TRBV5-1
clone_size: -
j_call: TRBJ1-1
cdr3_nt: TGCGCCAGCAGCGTTACCGGGGGGACTGAAGCTTTCTTT
cdr3_aa: CASSVTGGTEAFF

d_call: TRBD1
v_call: TRBV12-5
clone_size: -
j_call: TRBJ1-2
cdr3_nt: TGTGCTAGTGGTACCCTGACAGGGAACTATGGCTACACCTTC
cdr3_aa: CASGTLTGNYGYTF

d_call: TRBD1
v_call: TRBV15
clone_size: -
j_call: TRBJ1-1
cdr3_nt: TGTGCCACCAGCAGAGGACAGGGGCCGAACACTGAAGCTTTCTTT
cdr3_aa: CATSRGQGPNTEAFF

d_call: TRBD2
v_call: TRBV5-4
clone_size: -
j_call: TRBJ2-5
cdr3_nt: TGTGCCAGCAGCGCTATAGCGGGAATACAAGAGACCCAGTACTTC
cdr3_aa: CASSAIAGIQETQYF

d_call: -
v_call: TRBV19
clone_size: -
j_call: TRBJ1-2
cdr3_nt: TGTGCCAGTAGTGGGGCCGACAGGAGGCGGTCCGGCTACACCTTC
cdr3_aa: CASSGADRRRSGYTF